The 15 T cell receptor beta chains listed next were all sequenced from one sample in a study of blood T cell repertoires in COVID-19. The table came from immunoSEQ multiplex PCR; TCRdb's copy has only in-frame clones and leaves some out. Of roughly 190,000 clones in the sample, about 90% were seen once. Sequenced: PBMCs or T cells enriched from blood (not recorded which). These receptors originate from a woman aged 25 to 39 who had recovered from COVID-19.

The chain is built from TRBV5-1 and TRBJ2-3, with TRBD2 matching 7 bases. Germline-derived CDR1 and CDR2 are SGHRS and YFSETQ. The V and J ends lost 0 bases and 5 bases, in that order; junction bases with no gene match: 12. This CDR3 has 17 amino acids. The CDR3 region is CASSLAVSGGGIDTQYF. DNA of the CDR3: TGCGCCAGCAGCTTGGCCGTGTCGGGAGGAGGTATAGATACGCAGTATTTT. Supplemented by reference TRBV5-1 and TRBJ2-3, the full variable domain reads KAGVTQTPRYLIKTRGQQVTLSCSPISGHRSVSWYQQTPGQGLQFLFEYFSETQRNKGNFPGRFSGRQFSNSRSEMNVSTLELGDSALYLCASSLAVSGGGIDTQYFGPGTRLTVL.

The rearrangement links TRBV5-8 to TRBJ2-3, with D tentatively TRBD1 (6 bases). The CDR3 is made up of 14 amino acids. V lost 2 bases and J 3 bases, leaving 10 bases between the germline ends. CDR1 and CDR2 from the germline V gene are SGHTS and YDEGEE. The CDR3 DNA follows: TGTGCCAGCAGCTTTCCACAGGGAACAGATACGCAGTATTTT. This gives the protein CASSFPQGTDTQYF.

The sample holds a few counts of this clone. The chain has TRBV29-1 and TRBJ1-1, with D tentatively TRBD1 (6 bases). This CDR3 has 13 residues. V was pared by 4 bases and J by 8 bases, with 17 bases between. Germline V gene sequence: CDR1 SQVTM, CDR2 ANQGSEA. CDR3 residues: CSVAQKLTGEAFF. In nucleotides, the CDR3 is TGCAGCGTTGCCCAAAAACTAACAGGGGAAGCTTTCTTT.

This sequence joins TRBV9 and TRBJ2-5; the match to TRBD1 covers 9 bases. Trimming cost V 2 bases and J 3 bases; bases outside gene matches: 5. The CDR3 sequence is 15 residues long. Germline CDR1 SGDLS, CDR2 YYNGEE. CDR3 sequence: CASSVEGQGKETQYF. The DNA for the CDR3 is TGTGCCAGCAGCGTGGAGGGACAGGGCAAAGAGACCCAGTACTTC.

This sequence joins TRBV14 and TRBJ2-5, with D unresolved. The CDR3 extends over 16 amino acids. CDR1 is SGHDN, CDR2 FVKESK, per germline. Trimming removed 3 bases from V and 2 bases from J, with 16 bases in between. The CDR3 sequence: CASSHAVASTQETQYF. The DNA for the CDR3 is TGTGCCAGCAGCCATGCAGTCGCGTCGACACAAGAGACCCAGTACTTC. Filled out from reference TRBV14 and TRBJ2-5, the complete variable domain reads EAGVTQFPSHSVIEKGQTVTLRCDPISGHDNLYWYRRVMGKEIKFLLHFVKESKQDESGMPNNRFLAERTGGTYSTLKVQPAELEDSGVYFCASSHAVASTQETQYFGPGTRLLVL.

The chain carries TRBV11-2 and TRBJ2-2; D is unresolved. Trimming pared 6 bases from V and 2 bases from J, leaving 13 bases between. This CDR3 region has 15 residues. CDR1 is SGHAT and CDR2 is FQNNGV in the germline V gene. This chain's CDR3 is CASRSSSLNTGELFF. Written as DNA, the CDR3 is TGTGCCAGCAGGAGTAGCTCGCTTAACACCGGGGAGCTGTTTTTT.

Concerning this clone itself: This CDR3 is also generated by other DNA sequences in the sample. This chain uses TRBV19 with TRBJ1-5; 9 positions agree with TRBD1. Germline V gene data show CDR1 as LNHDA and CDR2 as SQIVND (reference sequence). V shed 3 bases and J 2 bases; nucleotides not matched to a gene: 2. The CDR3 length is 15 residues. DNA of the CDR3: TGTGCCAGTAGTATCCGGACAGGGGGCAATCAGCCCCAGCATTTT. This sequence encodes CASSIRTGGNQPQHF.

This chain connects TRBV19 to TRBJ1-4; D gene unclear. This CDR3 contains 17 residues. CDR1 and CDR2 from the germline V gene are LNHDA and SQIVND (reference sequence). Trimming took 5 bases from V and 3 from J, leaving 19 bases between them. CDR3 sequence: CASSLLVIRRPNEKLFF. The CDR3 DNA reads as TGTGCCAGTAGTCTGCTAGTCATACGGAGACCTAATGAAAAACTGTTTTTT.

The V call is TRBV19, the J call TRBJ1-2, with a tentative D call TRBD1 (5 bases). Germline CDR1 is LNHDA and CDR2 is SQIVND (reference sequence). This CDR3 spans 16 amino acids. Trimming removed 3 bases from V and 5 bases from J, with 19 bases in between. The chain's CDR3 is CASSMGGAALPYGYTF. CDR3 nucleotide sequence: TGTGCCAGTAGTATGGGAGGGGCCGCCTTGCCTTATGGCTACACCTTC.

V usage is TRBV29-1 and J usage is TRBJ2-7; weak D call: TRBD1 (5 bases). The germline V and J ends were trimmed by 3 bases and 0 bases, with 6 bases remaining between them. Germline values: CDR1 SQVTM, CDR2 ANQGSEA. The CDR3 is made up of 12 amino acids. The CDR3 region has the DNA TGCAGCGTTGAGGGGCTCTCCTACGAGCAGTACTTC. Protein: CSVEGLSYEQYF.

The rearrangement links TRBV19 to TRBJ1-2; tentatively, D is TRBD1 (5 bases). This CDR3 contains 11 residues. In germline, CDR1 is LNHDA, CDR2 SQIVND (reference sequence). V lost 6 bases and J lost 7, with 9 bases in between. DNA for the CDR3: TGTGCCAGTAGGGCGGACATTGGCTACACCTTC. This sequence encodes CASRADIGYTF.

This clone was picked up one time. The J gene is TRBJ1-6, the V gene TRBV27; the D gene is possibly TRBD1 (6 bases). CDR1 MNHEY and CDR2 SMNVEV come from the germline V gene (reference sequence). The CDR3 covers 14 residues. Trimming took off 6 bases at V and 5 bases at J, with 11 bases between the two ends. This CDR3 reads CASRHRENNSPLHF. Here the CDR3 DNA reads TGTGCCAGCAGGCACAGGGAAAATAATTCACCCCTCCACTTT.

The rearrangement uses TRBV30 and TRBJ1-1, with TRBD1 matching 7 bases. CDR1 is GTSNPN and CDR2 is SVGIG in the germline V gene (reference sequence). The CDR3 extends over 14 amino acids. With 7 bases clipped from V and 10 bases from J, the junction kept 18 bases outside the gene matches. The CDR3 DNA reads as TGTGCCTTCCATACAGGGGAGACGGGAGCTAGAGCTTTCTTT. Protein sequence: CAFHTGETGARAFF.

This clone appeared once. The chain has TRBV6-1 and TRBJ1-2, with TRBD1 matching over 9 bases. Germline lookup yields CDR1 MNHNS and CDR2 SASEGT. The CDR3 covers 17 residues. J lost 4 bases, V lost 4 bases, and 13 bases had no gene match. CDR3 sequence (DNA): TGTGCCAGCAGTGTCTCGACAGGGGACAGGGTACCCTATGGCTACACCTTC. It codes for CASSVSTGDRVPYGYTF.

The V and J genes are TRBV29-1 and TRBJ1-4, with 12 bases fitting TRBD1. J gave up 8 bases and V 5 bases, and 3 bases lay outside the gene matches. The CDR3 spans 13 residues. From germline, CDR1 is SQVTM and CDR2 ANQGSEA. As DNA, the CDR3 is TGCAGCGTTACGGGACAGGGGGCAGAAAAACTGTTTTTT. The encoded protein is CSVTGQGAEKLFF.